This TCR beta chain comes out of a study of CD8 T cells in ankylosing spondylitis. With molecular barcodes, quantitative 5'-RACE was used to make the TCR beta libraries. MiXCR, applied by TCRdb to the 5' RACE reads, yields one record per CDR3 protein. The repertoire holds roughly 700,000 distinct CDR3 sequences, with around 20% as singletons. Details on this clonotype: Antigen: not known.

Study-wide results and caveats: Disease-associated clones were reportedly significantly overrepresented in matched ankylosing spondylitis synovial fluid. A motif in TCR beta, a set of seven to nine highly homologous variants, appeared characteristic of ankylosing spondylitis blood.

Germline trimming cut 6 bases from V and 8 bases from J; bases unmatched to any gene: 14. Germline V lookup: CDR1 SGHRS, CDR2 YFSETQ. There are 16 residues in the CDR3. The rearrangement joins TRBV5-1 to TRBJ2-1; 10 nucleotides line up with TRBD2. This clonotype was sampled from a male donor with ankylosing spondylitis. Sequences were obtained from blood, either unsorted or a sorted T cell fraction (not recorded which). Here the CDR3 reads CASIGDRTSGPDEQFF. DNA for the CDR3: TGCGCCAGCATAGGGGACCGGACTAGCGGCCCCGATGAGCAGTTCTTC.